One sample yielded the 19 T cell receptor beta chains listed below, sequenced in a study of post-analysis software for immune sequencing data. Study-wide findings and caveats: Five or six TRBV segments, including TRBV5-6, TRBV5-1 and TRBV20-1, were more frequent in patients than controls.

Unique molecular identifiers had been added to the TCR beta cDNA libraries. Using its own MiXCR run on the PCR reads, TCRdb lists one record per CDR3 protein. The table lists roughly 570,000 distinct CDR3 sequences, around 36% of them singletons. These receptors' antigens are unknown. Sequencing used blood. These TCRs come from a girl between 2 and 17 years old with multiple sclerosis.

The chain joins TRBV6-6 to TRBJ1-2; the match to TRBD1 covers 10 bases. After removal of 4 bases from V and 3 bases from J, the junction contained 5 bases not matched to a gene. Germline CDR1 MNHNY, CDR2 SVGAGI (reference sequence). The CDR3 runs to 15 residues. CDR3 region: CASSSDRGRDYGYTF. The DNA for the CDR3 is TGTGCCAGCAGTTCCGACAGGGGGCGCGACTATGGCTACACCTTC.

This chain uses TRBV10-3 with TRBJ2-3; TRBD2 might be the D (5 bases). With 11 bases removed from V and 1 base from J, the gap between germline ends came to 10 bases. The germline V gene encodes CDR1 ENHRY and CDR2 SYGVKD. The CDR3 extends over 12 amino acids. The CDR3 DNA follows: TGTGCCCTGGGAGCTCGCACAGATACGCAGTATTTT. Amino acid sequence: CALGARTDTQYF.

There are a few counts of this clonotype. The V call is TRBV12-3 or TRBV12-4, the J call TRBJ2-5; D ambiguous. Gene TRBJ2-7 matches the end of the DNA better, so the J call may be wrong. The CDR3 has 14 residues. The chain's CDR3 is CASSLSGVSDEQYF. The CDR3 bases are TGTGCCAGCAGTTTAAGTGGGGTGAGCGACGAGCAGTACTTC.

The chain is built from TRBV20-1 and TRBJ2-7; 9 nucleotides align to TRBD2. Germline V CDR1 and CDR2: DFQATT, SNEGSKA (reference sequence). V shed 0 bases, J shed 3 bases, and the junction held 9 bases outside the gene matches. The CDR3 runs 16 residues. In DNA form, the CDR3 reads TGCAGTGCTAGAGATACGACAGCGGGGGGAAGCTACGAGCAGTACTTC. Encoded protein: CSARDTTAGGSYEQYF.

The rearrangement joins TRBV27 to TRBJ2-7; TRBD1 matches 8 bases. CDR1 MNHEY and CDR2 SMNVEV come from the germline V gene (reference sequence). After removal of 9 bases from V and 0 bases from J, the junction contained 4 bases not matched to a gene. The length of the CDR3 is 13 residues. The CDR3 nucleotides read TGTGCCAGTAGGACAGGGAGCTCCTACGAGCAGTACTTC. Its protein is CASRTGSSYEQYF.

The chain couples TRBV27 to TRBJ2-5, with D possibly TRBD1 on 6 matching bases. The J call may be mistaken, given a closer DNA end match to TRBJ2-7. The CDR3 loop spans 17 amino acids. Germline CDR1 reads MNHEY; CDR2 reads SMNVEV (reference sequence). The CDR3 bases are TGTGCCAGCAGTTTAACCATGGGGGCCCCCTGGGGTCACGAGCAGTACTTC. It encodes CASSLTMGAPWGHEQYF.

This clonotype was seen a few times. The chain combines TRBV11-2 with TRBJ2-3; weak D call: TRBD2 (6 bases). The germline gives CDR1 SGHAT, CDR2 FQNNGV. The CDR3 runs to 16 residues. V dropped 1 base and J dropped 3 bases, with 14 bases sitting between them. The chain's CDR3 is CASSLVQGRGTDTQYF. The CDR3 DNA follows: TGTGCCAGCAGCTTAGTGCAGGGCCGGGGGACAGATACGCAGTATTTT.

The table lists this clonotype with a few counts. This sequence joins TRBV20-1 and TRBJ1-6; 10 nucleotides agree with TRBD1. The CDR3 is made up of 14 amino acids. Germline CDR1 reads DFQATT; CDR2 reads SNEGSKA (reference sequence). The junction had 7 bases not matched to a gene; V was cut back by 5 bases and J by 9 bases. The CDR3 is CSAHTGTGVSPLHF. CDR3 nucleotide sequence: TGCAGTGCTCACACCGGGACAGGGGTTTCACCCCTCCACTTT.

V is TRBV20-1 and J is TRBJ2-7; weak D call: TRBD1 (6 bases). This CDR3 spans 14 amino acids. V lost 4 bases and J 2 bases, leaving 15 bases between the germline ends. Germline V gives CDR1 DFQATT, CDR2 SNEGSKA (reference sequence). This CDR3 reads CSAKGTGIAYEQYF. Here the CDR3 DNA reads TGCAGTGCTAAGGGCACAGGGATTGCCTACGAGCAGTACTTC.

The chain is built from TRBV25-1 and TRBJ2-1; tentatively, D is TRBD1 or TRBD2 (6 bases each). Trimming took off 6 bases at V and 9 bases at J, with 21 bases between the two ends. This CDR3 is 15 amino acids long. Per germline, CDR1 MGHDK and CDR2 SYGVNS. CDR3 loop: CASREGGRGSGEQFF. The CDR3 DNA reads TGTGCCAGCAGAGAGGGGGGAAGGGGGTCCGGTGAGCAGTTCTTC.

The chain couples TRBV6-5 to TRBJ1-4, with no clear D. The ends were cut back, 7 bases at V and 2 bases at J, with 14 bases in the middle. This CDR3 contains 15 residues. Germline V CDR1 and CDR2: MNHEY, SVGAGI. This chain's CDR3 is CASTFNPSTNEKLFF. CDR3 nucleotide sequence: TGTGCCAGCACCTTCAACCCCTCCACTAATGAAAAACTGTTTTTT.

Concerning this clonotype itself: A much bigger clone sits one base away, suggesting this may be a read error. The chain links TRBV3-1 to TRBJ2-3, with D hard to call. CDR1 is LGHDT, CDR2 YNNKEL, per germline (reference sequence). The CDR3 runs 13 residues. V lost 0 bases, J lost 4 bases, and 5 bases lay in between. CDR3 in amino acids: CASSQEMPDTQYF. Here the CDR3 DNA reads TGTGCCAGCAGCCAAGAAATGCCAGATACGCAGTATTTT.

The chain has TRBV28 and TRBJ2-7; the D gene is possibly TRBD1 (6 bases). Deletions cut 8 bases from V and 3 bases from J, with 14 bases between. The CDR3 is made up of 13 amino acids. Germline CDR1 reads MDHEN; CDR2 reads SYDVKM. CDR3 residues: CASCSGEGYEQYF. The CDR3 DNA follows: TGTGCCAGCTGCTCAGGGGAAGGCTACGAGCAGTACTTC.

The rearrangement joins TRBV29-1 to TRBJ2-1, with D possibly being TRBD2 (6 bases). Per the germline V gene, CDR1 is SQVTM and CDR2 is ANQGSEA. The CDR3 extends over 14 amino acids. V gave up 8 bases and J gave up 4 bases, with 18 bases separating them. The CDR3 nucleotides are TGCAGCTCCCGGCCTCGGCGGGAATACAATGAGCAGTTCTTC. Protein product: CSSRPRREYNEQFF.

This clonotype came up a few times. The chain joins TRBV9 to TRBJ2-3, with 9 positions matching TRBD1. Per germline, CDR1 SGDLS and CDR2 YYNGEE. Unmatched junction bases numbered 10, after V lost 0 bases and J lost 2 bases. The CDR3 contains 18 residues. In DNA, the CDR3 is TGTGCCAGCAGCGTAGATTTAGCCCACAGGGGGCTCACAGATACGCAGTATTTT. The encoded protein is CASSVDLAHRGLTDTQYF. Full variable domain (rest looked up from reference TRBV9 and TRBJ2-3): DSGVTQTPKHLITATGQRVTLRCSPRSGDLSVYWYQQSLDQGLQFLIQYYNGEERAKGNILERFSAQQFPDLHSELNLSSLELGDSALYFCASSVDLAHRGLTDTQYFGPGTRLTVL.

In this sample, this clonotype turned up a few times. J is TRBJ1-2 and V is TRBV12-3 or TRBV12-4; D not resolved. The germline V and J ends were trimmed by 5 bases and 7 bases, with 20 bases remaining between them. There are 15 residues in the CDR3. The CDR3 reads CASSIERAAWGGYTF. The CDR3 nucleotides read TGTGCCAGCAGTATCGAGAGGGCCGCCTGGGGTGGCTACACCTTC.

The chain has TRBV3-1 and TRBJ2-1; 9 bases match TRBD1. The V gene's germline CDR1 is LGHDT and CDR2 YNNKEL (reference sequence). The ends lost 0 bases at V and 5 bases at J; junction bases unmatched: 14. This CDR3 contains 19 residues. The DNA of the CDR3 is TGTGCCAGCAGCCAAGATAAGATAAACAGGGGGCGCGTTGACAATGAGCAGTTCTTC. Amino acids: CASSQDKINRGRVDNEQFF.

This clonotype occurred a few times. The chain joins TRBV7-9 to TRBJ2-3; no reliable D call. This CDR3 region has 16 residues. Trimming shortened V by 5 bases and J by 2 bases, and 17 bases separated the two germline ends. Germline-derived CDR1 and CDR2 are SEHNR and FQNEAQ (reference sequence). The CDR3 is CASSILTGTFTDTQYF. The CDR3 DNA reads TGTGCCAGCAGCATACTTACCGGTACCTTCACAGATACGCAGTATTTT.

The DNA for the CDR3 is TGTGCCAGCAGTTCGAGGGGGATAGGGCGTTTGGTAGGAGCTTTCTTT. Translating it yields CASSSRGIGRLVGAFF. The chain is built from TRBV6-2 or TRBV6-3 and TRBJ1-1; tentative D call: TRBD1 (6 bases). This CDR3 region has 16 residues. V lost 4 bases to trimming and J lost 10 bases, with 25 bases between them. The germline CDR1 and CDR2 sequences are MNHEY and SVGEGT.